The entry that follows covers one T cell receptor beta chain sequence. The antigen this receptor binds is unknown. No base quality information exists; no much larger clone differs at one position. The entry originates in a study of a mutant IDH1 vaccine in newly diagnosed glioma (dated by TCRdb to the early 2020s). Context from the whole study: Across visits V03 through V10, patients got a total of eight vaccinations, given in weeks 1, 3, 5, 7, 11, 15, 19 and 23. In the chemotherapy-containing groups, vaccination started alongside temozolomide cycles, whereas in patients who had radiotherapy alone it started 4-6 weeks after radiotherapy. Of the approximately 30 treated patients, around 62% were male and 37.5% were female, and a mean age of 40.4 years was recorded. Before enrollment, patients had received standard therapy of radiotherapy alone, temozolomide alone, or radiochemotherapy with temozolomide; most received the combination. Peripheral blood was drawn at six visits: V03 (baseline), V05, V07, V10, V12 and V13. For exploratory analyses, approximately 25 treated patients had longitudinal TCRB deep sequencing done wherever samples were available.

Study-level results and caveats: It was noted by the authors that analyses of patient blood samples could not be reproduced owing to sample limitations. Pseudoprogression seemed to be unrelated to changes in the top peripheral T cell clonotypes found by TCRB sequencing. Across multiple MHC alleles, vaccine-induced immune responses were seen in 93.3% of patients. Availability determined which PBMC samples were chosen for TCRB deep sequencing.

The method was the immunoSEQ multiplex PCR assay. The hsTCRB Kit was used according to the manufacturer's protocol to amplify rearranged TCR beta chain sequences. Sequencing of TCRB libraries was carried out on an Illumina MiSeq. As for the authors' bioinformatics: The proprietary platform of the kit vendor was used for demultiplexing, trimming and gene mapping. TCRdb took over this immuneACCESS table, retaining in-frame rearrangements with V and J assigned. Such tables are incomplete; in checked studies, under half of the missing clones stem from an unresolved V gene, and the remainder is unexplained. Clone size and V and J calls were adopted from that table, with D and trimming inferred from the DNA. This sample is represented by about 56,000 clones; around 87% of them were singletons. About 1.3% of the sample is held by the ten biggest clonotypes. As encoded in the germline V gene, CDR1 is MNHNS while CDR2 is SASEGT. The junction carries 10 bases between V and J, which are trimmed by 4 bases and 6 bases respectively. The CDR3, from cysteine to phenylalanine, totals 13 residues. Just the 39-base CDR3 DNA is kept, in frame starting at base 1.

The time point label on this specimen signifies: week 23, last vaccination. Each vaccine dose, consisting of 300 ug of a 20-mer mutant IDH1 peptide in Montanide, was administered subcutaneously with topical imiquimod. All donors had newly diagnosed IDH1-mutant astrocytomas of WHO grade 3 or 4 that showed loss of nuclear ATRX. The samples were drawn from NOA16, a multicentre, single-arm, open-label phase I trial in Germany that tested a mutant IDH1 peptide vaccine in humans for the first time. Genomic DNA for TCRB sequencing was extracted from EDTA blood using the DNeasy Blood and Tissue Kit. The receptor was derived from a man aged 40-55 years with glioma. The sample here was PBMCs, taken from a glioma patient whose treatment included an IDH1 peptide vaccine. The chain employs TRBV6-1 and TRBJ1-5; the best D guess is TRBD1, with 5 bases matching. This receptor carries the CDR3 CASSGATGQPQHF. The sequence in DNA is TGTGCCAGCAGTGGCGCAACAGGTCAGCCCCAGCATTTT.